This entry lists 13 T cell receptor beta chains sequenced from one sample in a study of T cell repertoires in cytomegalovirus infection. The antigens of these receptors remain unknown. TCRdb analysed the reads with MiXCR anew, one entry per CDR3 protein. Here the sample spans around 900,000 distinct CDR3 sequences, roughly 30% being singletons. The sample in question was cultured CD8+ T cells from PBMCs, obtained from culture after CMV antigen stimulation. These receptors were obtained from a human donor in good health (CMV status not recorded). Some clones in this sample may be carry-over from other donors' samples.

This clonotype was seen a handful of times. This chain uses TRBV5-4 with TRBJ1-4; D is unclear. The CDR3 spans 17 residues. Germline CDR1 SGHNT, CDR2 YYREEE (reference sequence). Trimming took 0 bases from V and 8 from J, leaving 20 bases between them. The CDR3 reads CASSLVSYLRFREKLFF. For the CDR3, the DNA is TGTGCCAGCAGCTTGGTCAGCTACCTCCGTTTTAGGGAAAAACTGTTTTTT.

The rearrangement joins TRBV19 to TRBJ1-5; perhaps TRBD1 as D (5 bases). V was cut by 2 bases and J by 7 bases, with 18 bases left in between. The CDR3 is 16 amino acids. Germline lookup yields CDR1 LNHDA and CDR2 SQIVND (reference sequence). CDR3 loop: CASSIMRRGFKQPQHF. The DNA for the CDR3 is TGTGCCAGTAGTATAATGAGAAGGGGCTTTAAGCAGCCCCAGCATTTT.

The chain combines TRBV7-3 with TRBJ2-7, with D possibly TRBD2 on 5 matching bases. There are 13 residues in the CDR3. Germline V gene lookup returns CDR1 SGHTA and CDR2 FQGTGA. Deletions cut 5 bases from V and 3 bases from J, with 11 bases between. The CDR3 bases are TGTGCCAGCAGCCTCACTAGATTCTACGAGCAGTACGTC. Translation: CASSLTRFYEQYV.

In its sample, this clonotype was seen a few times. The chain carries TRBV27 and TRBJ1-5, with D possibly being TRBD1 (5 bases). The CDR3 covers 14 residues. CDR1 and CDR2 (germline): MNHEY, SMNVEV (reference sequence). V lost 5 bases and J 0 bases, leaving 8 bases between the germline ends. The DNA for the CDR3 is TGTGCCAGCAGTGTACAGGATAGCAATCAGCCCCAGCATTTT. Translated: CASSVQDSNQPQHF.

This clonotype was seen a few times. The chain links TRBV24-1 to TRBJ2-2; 9 nucleotides match TRBD1. Germline lookup yields CDR1 KGHDR and CDR2 SFDVKD. J gave up 0 bases and V 3 bases, and 4 bases lay outside the gene matches. This CDR3 spans 17 amino acids. This CDR3 is CATSDPRQGANTGELFF. As DNA, the CDR3 is TGTGCCACCAGTGATCCCAGACAGGGGGCGAACACCGGGGAGCTGTTTTTT.

This clonotype was seen only a few times. J is TRBJ2-3 and V is TRBV12-3 or TRBV12-4, with a possible D match to TRBD1 (6 bases). This CDR3 is built from 15 residues. Between the trimmed V and J ends, which lost 4 bases and 1 base, there was a span of 12 bases. This CDR3 reads CASSYRARGTDTQYF. CDR3 in DNA: TGTGCCAGCAGTTACAGGGCCAGAGGCACAGATACGCAGTATTTT.

The chain couples TRBV2 to TRBJ1-5; 8 bases map to TRBD1. CDR1 and CDR2 (germline): SNHLY, FYNNEI. The CDR3 spans 17 residues. Unmatched junction bases numbered 10, after V lost 6 bases and J lost 0 bases. The CDR3 coding sequence is TGTGCCAGCAGCCCTGGGGCAGGGGGCTATAGCAATCAGCCCCAGCATTTT. Translated, it gives CASSPGAGGYSNQPQHF.

This clonotype was seen a few times. This chain connects TRBV4-1 to TRBJ2-2, with D perhaps being TRBD1 or TRBD2 (6 bases each). Per the germline V gene, CDR1 is MGHRA and CDR2 is YSYEKL. This CDR3 has 16 amino acids. Deletions cut 0 bases from V and 5 bases from J, with 13 bases between. DNA for the CDR3: TGCGCCAGCAGCCAAGAGGGGGCGGCGGGGACCGGGGAGCTGTTTTTT. As protein: CASSQEGAAGTGELFF.

This clonotype appeared many times. The V call is TRBV7-2, the J call TRBJ2-5; maybe TRBD2 (5 bases). There are 13 residues in the CDR3. Trimming stripped 4 bases from V and 3 bases from J, with 9 bases between. Germline CDR1 reads SGHTA; CDR2 reads FQGNSA. CDR3 protein: CASSWPAEETQYF. The CDR3 coding sequence is TGTGCCAGCAGCTGGCCAGCGGAAGAGACCCAGTACTTC.

This clonotype came up a few times. In nucleotides, the CDR3 is TGTGCCAGCAGCTTTGGAGGGGGCTCTATCCTGTTTTTT. This translates into CASSFGGGSILFF. This sequence joins TRBV7-2 and TRBJ1-4, with 7 bases lining up with TRBD1. The trim removed 3 bases at V and 14 bases at J, leaving 9 bases unmatched. The CDR3 has 13 residues. Germline CDR1 SGHTA, CDR2 FQGNSA.

This clonotype was counted only a few times. V is TRBV6-6 and J is TRBJ2-5; the D gene is possibly TRBD2 (5 bases). Trimming removed 7 bases at V and 0 bases at J, with 18 bases between. CDR3 length: 16 amino acids. CDR1 and CDR2 from the germline V gene are MNHNY and SVGAGI (reference sequence). CDR3 bases: TGTGCCAGCACCCCTAAGCGGAGCCAGTACCAAGAGACCCAGTACTTC. Amino acids: CASTPKRSQYQETQYF.

The table lists this clonotype with a few counts. The chain couples TRBV6-1 to TRBJ1-4; D is unresolved. Germline loops: CDR1 MNHNS, CDR2 SASEGT. Between the trimmed V and J ends, which lost 7 bases and 8 bases, there was a span of 14 bases. The CDR3 extends over 13 amino acids. For the CDR3, the DNA is TGTGCCAGCACCCATGGACTGGAGGAAAAACTGTTTTTT. Translated, it gives CASTHGLEEKLFF.

This clonotype was counted a few times. The chain couples TRBV5-4 to TRBJ1-2; 7 positions match TRBD1. The CDR3 has 16 residues. The germline CDR1 and CDR2 sequences are SGHNT and YYREEE (reference sequence). The V and J ends lost 3 bases and 1 base, in that order; junction bases with no gene match: 9. CDR3 sequence reads: CASSSFQGQSNYGYTF. CDR3 nucleotides: TGTGCCAGCAGCTCTTTCCAGGGACAGAGTAACTATGGCTACACCTTC.